Below, 21 T cell receptor beta chains from the same sample are listed, as sequenced in a study of blood T cell repertoires in COVID-19. This table comes from immunoSEQ multiplex PCR, and its TCRdb copy is limited to in-frame clones, with some not included. Counted here are 250,000 to 300,000 clones, just under 90% occurring once; the ten biggest clones make up under 3%. Sequencing was performed on PBMCs or T cells enriched from blood (not recorded which). The receptors shown here come from a woman aged 45-65 years who had been exposed to COVID-19.

This clone was seen just once. Other DNA variants within this sample encode the same CDR3. The rearrangement uses TRBV3-1 (or the pseudogene TRBV3-2) and TRBJ1-6, with 10 nucleotides matching TRBD1. The CDR3 is 15 residues long. The V and J ends lost 3 bases and 6 bases, in that order; junction bases with no gene match: 2. Per the germline V gene, CDR1 is LGHDT and CDR2 is YNNKEL (reference sequence). CDR3 bases: TGTGCCAGCAGCCAGGGGACAGGGGTTAATTCACCCCTCCACTTT. Protein: CASSQGTGVNSPLHF.

The V call is TRBV19, the J call TRBJ1-6; D not resolved. The CDR3 covers 14 residues. Germline V CDR1 and CDR2: LNHDA, SQIVND (reference sequence). V lost 7 bases and J lost 8, with 15 bases in between. CDR3 region: CASTSGWTDSPLHF. The CDR3 DNA reads as TGTGCCAGTACCTCGGGGTGGACGGATTCACCCCTCCACTTT.

The gene calls are TRBV14 and TRBJ2-7, with TRBD1 identical over 9 bases. Germline CDR1 is SGHDN and CDR2 is FVKESK. Trimming at V came to 0 bases and at J to 3 bases, leaving 6 bases not matched to a gene. The CDR3 is made up of 16 amino acids. The CDR3 DNA is TGTGCCAGCAGCCAAGATCGTGGACAGGGGTTCTACGAGCAGTACTTC. Protein sequence: CASSQDRGQGFYEQYF. Full variable domain (remainder filled in from reference TRBV14 and TRBJ2-7): EAGVTQFPSHSVIEKGQTVTLRCDPISGHDNLYWYRRVMGKEIKFLLHFVKESKQDESGMPNNRFLAERTGGTYSTLKVQPAELEDSGVYFCASSQDRGQGFYEQYFGPGTRLTVT.

This clone was recorded a few times. The chain links TRBV5-1 to TRBJ1-2; possible D gene TRBD1, 5 bases. Germline V CDR1 and CDR2: SGHRS, YFSETQ. The length of the CDR3 is 13 residues. The V end was cut by 5 bases, the J end by 2 bases, with 10 bases between. CDR3 residues: CASRGGDNYGYTF. The CDR3 DNA follows: TGCGCCAGCAGGGGGGGAGACAACTATGGCTACACCTTC.

The rearrangement links TRBV9 to TRBJ1-6; D gene uncertain. The germline gives CDR1 SGDLS, CDR2 YYNGEE. This CDR3 is 14 amino acids long. With 3 bases removed from V and 14 bases from J, the gap between germline ends came to 18 bases. In DNA form, the CDR3 reads TGTGCCAGCAGCGCAGATCCACAGAATCAGGCCCTCCACTTT. Translating gives CASSADPQNQALHF. Drawing the rest from reference TRBV9 and TRBJ1-6, the complete variable domain is DSGVTQTPKHLITATGQRVTLRCSPRSGDLSVYWYQQSLDQGLQFLIQYYNGEERAKGNILERFSAQQFPDLHSELNLSSLELGDSALYFCASSADPQNQALHFGNGTRLTVT.

Note on this clone: The identical CDR3 is also encoded by other nucleotide sequences in the sample. The V and J genes are TRBV5-1 and TRBJ2-3, with TRBD1 identical over 7 bases. Per germline, CDR1 SGHRS and CDR2 YFSETQ. V was clipped by 0 bases and J by 0 bases; unmatched bases: 1. CDR3 length: 15 residues. Here the CDR3 reads CASSLATGSTDTQYF. The CDR3 DNA reads TGCGCCAGCAGCTTGGCGACAGGGAGCACAGATACGCAGTATTTT.

DNA for the CDR3: TGTGCCACCAGCAGAGAAGGCAGGTTAGATTCACCCCTCCACTTT. It translates to CATSREGRLDSPLHF. The chain links TRBV15 to TRBJ1-6; no reliable D call. In germline, CDR1 is LNHNV, CDR2 YYDKDF (reference sequence). This CDR3 has 15 residues. The V gene lost 0 bases and the J gene lost 8 bases, with 11 bases spanning the gap.

J is TRBJ1-2 and V is TRBV29-1; 10 nucleotides line up with TRBD1. The CDR3 totals 17 residues. With 5 bases clipped from V and 3 bases from J, the junction kept 15 bases outside the gene matches. Germline assignment: CDR1 SQVTM and CDR2 ANQGSEA. The CDR3 region has the DNA TGCAGCGTTTATCGGGCGCCGGGACAGGGGCCAGACTATGGCTACACCTTC. Its protein is CSVYRAPGQGPDYGYTF.

The rearrangement links TRBV5-1 to TRBJ1-5, with 8 positions matching TRBD1. V dropped 4 bases and J dropped 6; count of bases not matched to a gene: 6. The CDR3 has 14 residues. CDR1 SGHRS and CDR2 YFSETQ come from the germline V gene. CDR3 bases: TGCGCCAGCAGCCAGACAGGGGACGGTCAGCCCCAGCATTTT. Amino acids: CASSQTGDGQPQHF.

The rearrangement links TRBV4-1 to TRBJ2-5, with 8 bases that match TRBD1. The V and J ends lost 1 base and 3 bases, in that order; junction bases with no gene match: 7. The germline V gene encodes CDR1 MGHRA and CDR2 YSYEKL. CDR3 length: 16 residues. This CDR3 is CASSQVPSGGEETQYF. In nucleotides, the CDR3 is TGCGCCAGCAGCCAAGTCCCCTCAGGGGGCGAAGAGACCCAGTACTTC.

CDR3 amino acids: CASSIGGGLSGANVLTF. The CDR3 nucleotides are TGTGCCAGTAGTATAGGCGGGGGGCTATCTGGGGCCAACGTCCTGACTTTC. The chain has TRBV19 and TRBJ2-6; 8 bases map to TRBD2. Germline assignment: CDR1 LNHDA and CDR2 SQIVND (reference sequence). This CDR3 contains 17 residues. After removal of 1 base from V and 1 base from J, the junction contained 3 bases not matched to a gene.

V gene TRBV6-5 combines with J gene TRBJ2-5; 10 bases map to TRBD2. The CDR3 is 16 residues long. CDR1 and CDR2 from the germline V gene are MNHEY and SVGAGI. V shed 0 bases, J shed 2 bases, and the junction held 3 bases outside the gene matches. The CDR3 protein is CASSYSASGGQETQYF. Written as DNA, the CDR3 is TGTGCCAGCAGTTACTCGGCTAGCGGGGGTCAAGAGACCCAGTACTTC.

J is TRBJ1-3 and V is TRBV4-1; 7 bases align to TRBD1. Germline CDR1 MGHRA, CDR2 YSYEKL. There are 16 residues in the CDR3. V lost 3 bases and J lost 2; bases outside the gene matches: 7. The CDR3 coding sequence is TGCGCCAGCAGCCAGCCCGTGACAGGGCCTGGAAACACCATATATTTT. Residues: CASSQPVTGPGNTIYF.

The rearrangement joins TRBV5-1 to TRBJ1-6, with D unresolved. V lost 0 bases and J lost 5, with 3 bases in between. The CDR3 is 13 residues long. Looked up from germline, CDR1 is SGHRS and CDR2 is YFSETQ. For the CDR3, the DNA is TGCGCCAGCAGCTTGGACAATAATTCACCCCTCCACTTT. It translates to CASSLDNNSPLHF.

This chain connects TRBV6-1 to TRBJ1-2, with D unclear. With 0 bases removed from V and 2 bases from J, the gap between germline ends came to 10 bases. Germline loops: CDR1 MNHNS, CDR2 SASEGT. The CDR3 length is 15 residues. The CDR3 spells CASSEAVLTNYGYTF. CDR3 nucleotides: TGTGCCAGCAGTGAAGCGGTCTTAACAAACTATGGCTACACCTTC.

The chain recombines TRBV2 with TRBJ1-1, with 7 bases aligning to TRBD1. This CDR3 has 13 amino acids. V gave up 7 bases and J gave up 5 bases; unmatched junction bases: 7. Germline CDR1 SNHLY, CDR2 FYNNEI. The CDR3 here is CASTPTGRTEAFF. CDR3 nucleotide sequence: TGTGCCAGCACCCCGACAGGGAGGACTGAAGCTTTCTTT.

The J gene is TRBJ2-5, the V gene TRBV7-2; TRBD2 aligns across 7 bases. With V trimmed by 4 bases and J by 4 bases, 9 bases remained unmatched. CDR1 and CDR2 (germline): SGHTA, FQGNSA. This CDR3 is built from 15 residues. The CDR3 protein is CASSSNGGGRETQYF. Here the CDR3 DNA reads TGTGCCAGCAGCTCCAATGGGGGGGGGAGAGAGACCCAGTACTTC. The full variable domain, with the rest looked up from reference TRBV7-2 and TRBJ2-5, is GAGVSQSPSNKVTEKGKDVELRCDPISGHTALYWYRQSLGQGLEFLIYFQGNSAPDKSGLPSDRFSAERTGGSVSTLTIQRTQQEDSAVYLCASSSNGGGRETQYFGPGTRLLVL.

J is TRBJ2-7 and V is TRBV9; 11 bases fit TRBD2. This CDR3 spans 15 amino acids. Germline lookup yields CDR1 SGDLS and CDR2 YYNGEE. J gave up 4 bases and V 3 bases, and 6 bases lay outside the gene matches. CDR3 DNA: TGTGCCAGCAGCGCCGCTAGCGGGGGGATTTACGAGCAGTACTTC. It encodes CASSAASGGIYEQYF.

The J gene is TRBJ1-2, the V gene TRBV4-1; D remains unclear. Trimming removed 1 base at V and 6 bases at J, with 12 bases between. This CDR3 has 14 residues. Germline lookup yields CDR1 MGHRA and CDR2 YSYEKL. The CDR3 sequence: CASSQVAPADGYTF. The CDR3 DNA reads as TGCGCCAGCAGCCAAGTCGCCCCTGCGGATGGCTACACCTTC.

The chain recombines TRBV5-1 with TRBJ2-2; unclear D gene. The CDR3 runs to 13 residues. Germline V gene lookup returns CDR1 SGHRS and CDR2 YFSETQ. V was shortened by 6 bases and J by 6 bases, with 12 bases between the two germline ends. The CDR3 nucleotides are TGCGCCAGCATCCCCAATATAGCCGGGGAGCTGTTTTTT. Its protein product is CASIPNIAGELFF.

V gene TRBV30 combines with J gene TRBJ1-5; no firm D call. With 0 bases removed from V and 3 bases from J, the gap between germline ends came to 12 bases. The CDR3 extends over 15 amino acids. Germline V gives CDR1 GTSNPN, CDR2 SVGIG (reference sequence). The CDR3 spells CAWSVSGRVNQPQHF. The DNA for the CDR3 is TGTGCCTGGAGTGTATCGGGGAGAGTCAATCAGCCCCAGCATTTT.